The TCR beta chain under discussion was sequenced for a study of shared clonotypes between healthy human individuals (dated by TCRdb to 2018 to 2020). Concerning the study at large: A few men and two women, aged 18 to 49 years, made up the cohort. Per donor, three plates each were used for CD4 naive and CD4 memory, two for CD8 naive, and one for CD8 memory. To estimate repertoire size and how much clonotypes are shared between individuals, the study performed deep sequencing of blood TCR repertoires from roughly five healthy adults. Libraries were prepared and TCR repertoires were sequenced by different laboratories using diverse techniques, in order to increase sequencing depth and limit assay-specific biases. Leukapheresis yielded between about 0.9 and 9.5 billion PBMCs per donor. What the study reported, not specific to this receptor: The small number of donors limited the genetic and exposure-history diversity represented. Naive subsets generally had larger estimated clonotype richness than memory subsets did. Pairwise subsampling led to the expectation that sequencing depth would affect the degree of clonotype sharing among donors. Rarefaction of sorted-subset datasets indicated incomplete sequencing despite the large sequencing depth. Sharing across a few donors was observed for about 5% of naive CD4, under 4% of naive CD8, over 2% of memory CD4, and over 0.3% of memory CD8 clonotypes. Compared with non-shared clonotypes, the clonotypes found in all four sorted-subset donors had higher generation probabilities. Sampling was limited to blood, and TCR repertoires in tissue likely differ from TCR repertoires in blood.

Deletion took 5 bases off V and 0 bases off J, with a span of 13 bases between the germline ends. The germline V gene yields MNHEY for CDR1 and SVGAGI for CDR2. Its CDR3 holds 15 amino acids, cysteine through phenylalanine. The sequence is cut down to CDR3 DNA, 45 bases in frame from base 1. TCR CDR3 regions were amplified from genomic DNA by multiplex PCR using the deep immunoSEQ assay. For each cell subset, the extracted genomic DNA was distributed evenly across all wells of several immunoSEQ 96-well plates, and each plate served as one replicate. For sorted subsets, approximately 210 ng of genomic DNA, equivalent to about 30,000 T cell genomes, went into each replicate PCR. The purified libraries were quantified using a Qubit 3.0 fluorometer, sized with a Bioanalyzer 2100, and then quantified again using the KAPA Library Quantification kit. Each immunoSEQ 96-well plate was sequenced on its own single-read 150-cycle Illumina NextSeq 550 flow cell. On the authors' methods: Because the immunoSEQ output held only junctional sequences and lacked quality scores, the filtering could not match the filtering applied to full-length reads. Sequences were annotated with PyIR, a Python wrapper for IgBLAST v1.9, and V/J genes and CDR3 were assigned using IMGT germline references. Reads were filtered out if the reads had weak V/J assignments (E-value above 1e-6), no CDR3, stop codons, out-of-frame junctions, or ambiguous translated residues. V3J clonotypes were defined as sequences sharing the same inferred V gene, J gene, and CDR3 amino acid sequence. Percentage overlap between repertoires was calculated by dividing the number of shared unique clonotypes by the size of the smaller repertoire. RTK rarefaction, the Chao1 estimator, and Recon v2.1 estimates of unobserved clonotypes were used to assess repertoire richness. Generation probabilities were computed with OLGA for all TCRbeta clonotypes obtained by the gDNA method from a handful of donors. This is the immuneACCESS table as TCRdb keeps it, with only in-frame sequences that have V and J called. A part of the clones is gone; compared with another copy, unresolved V genes explain less than half, and the rest is unexplained. V, J and clone size are taken as reported in that table, and D and trimming were inferred from the DNA itself. This sample is represented by a few million clones; approximately 92% of them were singletons. Jointly, the top ten make up approximately 1.6% of the sample.

In regard to this clone: Its antigen remains unidentified. It has no much larger one-base neighbor in the sample; base qualities were not kept.

For the CD8 naive samples, CD45RO-negative cells were positively selected for CCR7, yielding a CD45RA+CCR7+ population from which TemRA cells were excluded. The donors were healthy, HIV-negative adults who had no recently reported acute infections or vaccinations. Every donor was a Caucasian adult living in Nashville, Tennessee, USA. After blood collection by leukapheresis, PBMCs were isolated using Ficoll-Histopaque density gradient centrifugation and then cryopreserved in the vapor phase of liquid nitrogen. Analytical flow cytometry was used to check the purity and quantity of each magnetically sorted T cell population. Genomic DNA was isolated from every sorted fraction and measured by UV absorbance on a Nanodrop 2000c.

The specimen was naive CD8+ T cells from PBMCs. The cell subset or site label of this sample denotes: CD45RA+CCR7+. The rearrangement combines TRBV6-5 with TRBJ1-2; the D gene lacks a confident call. This clonotype was sampled from a man aged 18 to 35 in good health. Some clones in this sample may be carry-over from other donors' samples. The CDR3 region has the sequence CASSTRKEANYGYTF. The nucleotides read TGTGCCAGCAGTACCAGAAAGGAAGCTAACTATGGCTACACCTTC.